This T cell receptor beta chain was sequenced for a study of long-term antiretroviral therapy in people with HIV (dated by TCRdb to 2022 to 2024). As for the study more broadly: The earliest samples were collected about a decade before the 2015 WHO recommendation for immediate ART, when ART was typically delayed until CD4 counts fell. A retrospective serial study tested whether ART initiation and durable HIV suppression were associated with changes in peripheral blood TRB repertoire composition and diversity. A total of 192 cryopreserved PBMC samples were contributed to the cohort by 30 adults with confirmed HIV infection, with samples collected serially over a mean of about 6 years (range 1-12). About 40% of the 30 participants with HIV were female. No cross-contamination during QIAcube processing was shown when test extractions of a monoclonal T-cell line were performed alongside approximately 32 polyclonal samples.

The immunoSEQ hsTCRB v3.0 assay was used at survey level resolution to sequence the TRB variable region. The target sequencing depth for TRB was roughly 40,000-50,000 T-cell genomes per sample. Pooled TRB libraries were sequenced on an Illumina MiSeq with a v3 150-cycle kit. From the authors' description of their analysis: Analysis of repertoires was carried out in R inside a reproducible Nextflow workflow spanning QC, data transformation and analysis. Custom analyses were implemented in LymphoSeq2, an R package for AIRR-Seq data exploration. Four samples that yielded fewer than 5000 total TRB sequences were excluded, so that 150 to 200 HIV repertoires were analyzed. Among the approximately 180 HIV repertoires that were kept, around 60 were collected before ART initiation and about 130 were collected after ART initiation. Each repertoire was downsampled to 5000 TRB nucleotide sequences, and summary statistics were averaged across 100 downsampling iterations. The analysis kept only TRB sequences whose CDR3 regions were at least seven amino acids long. A Shannon entropy-derived clonality score and the Gini coefficient were used to measure diversity. In the repertoire networks, any two of the top 5000 CDR3 amino acid sequences were connected whenever the two sequences differed by an edit distance of one. GLIPH2 predicted antigen specificity groups and MHC restriction for TRB CDR3 amino acid sequences. CDR3 amino acid sequences were matched against VDJdb and McPAS-TCR to flag known CMV, EBV, HIV or tissue antigen associations. Pre-ART, post-ART and control groups were compared with Wilcoxon signed-rank tests and Holm-Bonferroni correction. Sourced from immuneACCESS, this table was stored by TCRdb with only in-frame sequences that have V and J called. A share of the clones is absent; for the studies checked, an unresolved V gene accounts for under half, and the remainder has no known explanation. The V and J calls and clone size are taken from that table; D and trimming were inferred from the DNA. This sample comprises some 22,000 clones, around 80% of them detected only once. Roughly a tenth of the sample belongs to the ten largest clones.

V was cut back by 7 bases and J by 6 bases, leaving a gap of 13 bases between them. CDR1 and CDR2 are read off the germline V gene as SGHRS and YFSETQ. Counted from cysteine to phenylalanine, this CDR3 has 12 amino acids. Only the CDR3 region is kept as DNA, spanning 36 bases read in frame from base 1. Overall study results and their limits: Because cell numbers in pre-ART samples were limited, unsorted PBMC were profiled instead of sorted CD4+ and CD8+ T cells. Owing to limited PBMC availability, only the TCR beta chain was sequenced, without alpha chain pairing. CDR3 length ranges in HIV repertoires were narrower than in controls, and network structure suggested an antigen-experienced repertoire with only a slight naive shift after ART. The samples were dated from about 2003 to 2018, and the ART regimens that were used may be less effective than current ART regimens. Inferences about post-ART repertoire changes are limited because no data were available on ART adherence, viral resistance or therapy changes. ART initiation was associated with a significant increase in TRB diversity, but diversity stayed significantly below transplant donor controls even after long-term ART. At every time point, the repertoire was dominated by expanded TRB clones first identified before ART initiation, although this dominance fluctuated and, in many PLHIV, declined after ART.

To be included, a participant needed at least one PBMC sample from before ART initiation plus at least two post-ART samples. Treatment was received in the United States of America by all participants with HIV. Cryopreserved samples of 1-10 million PBMC were thawed and washed before DNA extraction. At the time of the earliest PBMC sample, participants with HIV were aged between about 23 and 55 years. PBMC samples were contributed by each participant from 1-4 timepoints before ART initiation and 2-8 timepoints after ART initiation, with a median of 7 samples. For every participant, serial HIV viral load, CD4+ T-cell count, ART history and demographic data were obtained. A Qiagen kit on a QIAcube was used to extract genomic DNA from unsorted PBMC, with samples processed in batches of 12. About this clone: This receptor's antigen is unknown. Per-base qualities were not stored, and no clone one base away is much larger.

The chain is made from TRBV5-1 and TRBJ1-2; TRBD1 is possibly the D segment (5 matching bases). The sequencing here drew on unsorted PBMCs, taken 4.1 years after starting antiretroviral therapy. This receptor was identified in a woman between 35 and 50 years old with HIV. The CDR3 protein sequence reads: CASGPGLDGYTF. In nucleotides, the sequence is TGCGCCAGCGGACCGGGACTGGATGGCTACACCTTC.